This T cell receptor (beta chain) was sequenced for a study of T cells in Graves' hyperthyroidism and ophthalmopathy. Whole-study results and caveats: Ophthalmopathy and stable hyperthyroidism were separated by a 13 V-J model.

The CDR3 loop spans 16 amino acids. Germline CDR1 is MNHEY and CDR2 is SVGEGT. V shed 6 bases, J shed 3 bases, and the junction held 5 bases outside the gene matches. RNA transcripts yielded amplified TCR beta CDR3 regions. The HTBI set primed first-round TCR CDR3 RT-PCR. In TCRdb, the multiplex PCR reads were re-called with MiXCR into one record per CDR3 protein. The data hold roughly 750,000 distinct CDR3 sequences, with about 15% observed a single time. This clonotype came up many times. Its antigen remains unknown. The sample was blood. This chain connects TRBV6-2 or TRBV6-3 to TRBJ2-1; 13 bases agree with TRBD2. This receptor was taken from a young man with Graves' hyperthyroidism. The CDR3 region has the DNA TGTGCCAGCAGACCACTAGCGGGAGGGTTCTACAATGAGCAGTTCTTC. It encodes CASRPLAGGFYNEQFF.